These T cell receptor beta chains were read from a single sample in a study of shared clonotypes between healthy human individuals. Sequenced by immunoSEQ multiplex PCR; TCRdb stores in-frame clones only, minus some. This repertoire shows over a million clones, 70% to 80% found once; its top ten account for 0.5% to 0.65%. Sequences were obtained from memory CD4+ T cells from PBMCs. These receptors were taken from a man aged 18-30 years in good health. Some clones in this sample may be carry-over from other donors' samples. CDR3s include the opening cysteine and the closing phenylalanine or tryptophan. The D gene is left open where the match is weak. Some rows mark clone size as missing; the rest say once, few, many or name a class of expanded clone.

abundance: .
d_gene: .
v_gene: TRBV5-1
j_gene: TRBJ2-2
CDR3nt: TGCGCCAGCACTTACTCCGGGATGGGGACCGGGGAGCTGTTTTTT
CDR3aa: CASTYSGMGTGELFF

abundance: .
d_gene: TRBD2
v_gene: TRBV9
j_gene: TRBJ2-2
CDR3nt: TGTGCCAGCAGCGTAGATGGCGGGAGGAACACCGGGGAGCTGTTTTTT
CDR3aa: CASSVDGGRNTGELFF

abundance: .
d_gene: TRBD2
v_gene: TRBV4-1
j_gene: TRBJ2-3
CDR3nt: TGCGCCAGCAGCTTCCCGGGACTAGCGGGAGGCGAGGGAGATACGCAGTATTTT
CDR3aa: CASSFPGLAGGEGDTQYF

abundance: few
d_gene: .
v_gene: TRBV7-2
j_gene: TRBJ1-1
CDR3nt: TGTGCCAGCAGCTTAGCATTGTATACTGAAGCTTTCTTT
CDR3aa: CASSLALYTEAFF

abundance: .
d_gene: .
v_gene: TRBV7-8
j_gene: TRBJ2-3
CDR3nt: TGTGCCAGCAGCTTAGGTTTGACCGTTAATACGCAGTATTTT
CDR3aa: CASSLGLTVNTQYF

abundance: .
d_gene: .
v_gene: TRBV6-1
j_gene: TRBJ1-5
CDR3nt: TGTGCCGGGCAGGGACACTTCAATCAGCCCCAGCATTTT
CDR3aa: CAGQGHFNQPQHF

abundance: .
d_gene: .
v_gene: TRBV5-4
j_gene: TRBJ1-4
CDR3nt: TGTGCCAGCAGTTTGCCAGGGGATGAAGGGGAAAAACTGTTTTTT
CDR3aa: CASSLPGDEGEKLFF

abundance: .
d_gene: .
v_gene: TRBV6-1
j_gene: TRBJ2-1
CDR3nt: TGTGCCAGCTCGCGGGGGCGGAATGAGCAGTTCTTC
CDR3aa: CASSRGRNEQFF

abundance: once
d_gene: .
v_gene: TRBV6-5
j_gene: TRBJ2-1
CDR3nt: TGTGCCAGCAGTCCCGGACCTTACAATGAGCAGTTCTTC
CDR3aa: CASSPGPYNEQFF

abundance: few
d_gene: .
v_gene: TRBV7-2
j_gene: TRBJ1-5
CDR3nt: TGTGCCAGCAGCTTAGAAGGGGTTAGCAATCAGCCCCAGCATTTT
CDR3aa: CASSLEGVSNQPQHF

abundance: .
d_gene: .
v_gene: TRBV18
j_gene: TRBJ1-4
CDR3nt: TGTGCCAGCTCACCTCAGCCAACTAATGAAAAACTGTTTTTT
CDR3aa: CASSPQPTNEKLFF

abundance: .
d_gene: .
v_gene: TRBV27
j_gene: TRBJ2-1
CDR3nt: TGTGCCAGCAGTTCCAATCACAAGAGCTCCTACAATGAGCAGTTCTTC
CDR3aa: CASSSNHKSSYNEQFF

abundance: .
d_gene: .
v_gene: TRBV28
j_gene: TRBJ2-7
CDR3nt: TGTGCCAGCAGTTTGACGCACGACGAGCAGTACTTC
CDR3aa: CASSLTHDEQYF

abundance: once
d_gene: .
v_gene: TRBV2
j_gene: TRBJ1-1
CDR3nt: TGTGCCAGCAATGCCCAAGCGGAGACTGGAGCTTTCTTT
CDR3aa: CASNAQAETGAFF

abundance: .
d_gene: TRBD1
v_gene: TRBV28
j_gene: TRBJ1-2
CDR3nt: TGTGCCAGCAGTAACAGGGGATACACCTTC
CDR3aa: CASSNRGYTF

abundance: .
d_gene: TRBD2
v_gene: TRBV11-1
j_gene: TRBJ2-1
CDR3nt: TGTGCCAGCAGCCGGACTAGCGGGATCACGGACAATGAGCAGTTCTTC
CDR3aa: CASSRTSGITDNEQFF

abundance: .
d_gene: .
v_gene: TRBV6-5
j_gene: TRBJ1-2
CDR3nt: TGTGCCAGCAGGAGGGACATTTCGGGAGGCTACACCTTC
CDR3aa: CASRRDISGGYTF

abundance: .
d_gene: .
v_gene: TRBV13
j_gene: TRBJ2-1
CDR3nt: TGTGCCAGCCCCCCAGAGGGGGGTTTGAATGAGCAGTTCTTC
CDR3aa: CASPPEGGLNEQFF

abundance: .
d_gene: TRBD2
v_gene: TRBV19
j_gene: TRBJ2-2
CDR3nt: TGTGCCAGTAGTACAGTTACTAGCGGGGCCCTAAACACCGGGGAGCTGTTTTTT
CDR3aa: CASSTVTSGALNTGELFF

abundance: .
d_gene: TRBD1
v_gene: TRBV28
j_gene: TRBJ1-5
CDR3nt: TGTGCCAGCAGAGTGACAGGGGGCTATCAGCCCCAGCATTTT
CDR3aa: CASRVTGGYQPQHF

abundance: .
d_gene: TRBD1
v_gene: TRBV2
j_gene: TRBJ2-7
CDR3nt: TGTGCCAGCAGCCAGGGGACAGGGTCGGACGAGCAGTACTTC
CDR3aa: CASSQGTGSDEQYF

abundance: .
d_gene: .
v_gene: TRBV2
j_gene: TRBJ1-1
CDR3nt: TGTGCCAGCAACTTCTTTATGAACACTGAAGCTTTCTTT
CDR3aa: CASNFFMNTEAFF

abundance: .
d_gene: TRBD1
v_gene: TRBV7-2
j_gene: TRBJ1-1
CDR3nt: TGTGCCAGCAGTATAGACAGGGGGACTGAAGCTTTCTTT
CDR3aa: CASSIDRGTEAFF

abundance: once
d_gene: TRBD2
v_gene: TRBV5-1
j_gene: TRBJ2-1
CDR3nt: TGCGCCAGCAACATGGCGGGAGAGTATGAGCAGTTCTTC
CDR3aa: CASNMAGEYEQFF

abundance: .
d_gene: .
v_gene: TRBV29-1
j_gene: TRBJ2-5
CDR3nt: TGCAGCGTTGGGTTGGAGCACGAGACCCAGTACTTC
CDR3aa: CSVGLEHETQYF

abundance: many
d_gene: .
v_gene: TRBV2
j_gene: TRBJ2-7
CDR3nt: TGTGCCAGCAGCCTAGACAGCGGCGAGCAGTACTTC
CDR3aa: CASSLDSGEQYF

abundance: .
d_gene: TRBD2
v_gene: TRBV9
j_gene: TRBJ2-1
CDR3nt: TGTGCCAGCAGCGTAGAAGGGCTAGCGGGATGGGGTATCAATGAGCAGTTCTTC
CDR3aa: CASSVEGLAGWGINEQFF

abundance: .
d_gene: .
v_gene: TRBV9
j_gene: TRBJ2-7
CDR3nt: TGTGCCAGCAGCGTCGGACAAAGCAACGAGCAGTACTTC
CDR3aa: CASSVGQSNEQYF

abundance: .
d_gene: .
v_gene: TRBV27
j_gene: TRBJ1-2
CDR3nt: TGTGCCAGCAGTTCCCGAGTCCCTTCTAACTATGGCTACACCTTC
CDR3aa: CASSSRVPSNYGYTF

abundance: .
d_gene: .
v_gene: TRBV9
j_gene: TRBJ1-3
CDR3nt: TGTGCCAGCAGCGTCGAAGGGGGAAACACCATATATTTT
CDR3aa: CASSVEGGNTIYF

abundance: .
d_gene: .
v_gene: TRBV4-1
j_gene: TRBJ2-7
CDR3nt: TGCGCCAGCAGCCAATCCCGAAGCAGGGACGAGCAGTACTTC
CDR3aa: CASSQSRSRDEQYF

abundance: many
d_gene: .
v_gene: TRBV18
j_gene: TRBJ1-4
CDR3nt: TGTGCCAGCTCACCACCGGGCAGGGCGATTGTAAAACTGTTTTTT
CDR3aa: CASSPPGRAIVKLFF

abundance: .
d_gene: .
v_gene: TRBV4-1
j_gene: TRBJ2-7
CDR3nt: TGCGCCAGCAGCGCGCCCCCCACCCCAGGGTTAAGGTACGAGCAGTACTTC
CDR3aa: CASSAPPTPGLRYEQYF

abundance: .
d_gene: .
v_gene: TRBV28
j_gene: TRBJ1-1
CDR3nt: TGTGCCAGCATCGCACAATCGAACACTGAAGCTTTCTTT
CDR3aa: CASIAQSNTEAFF

abundance: .
d_gene: TRBD2
v_gene: TRBV5-4
j_gene: TRBJ2-7
CDR3nt: TGTGCCAGCAGCTCCGCGGGAGGGCCGGACGAGCAGTACTTC
CDR3aa: CASSSAGGPDEQYF

abundance: .
d_gene: .
v_gene: TRBV29-1
j_gene: TRBJ2-1
CDR3nt: TGCAGCGTTACTAGGGGCAATGAGCAGTTCTTC
CDR3aa: CSVTRGNEQFF

abundance: many
d_gene: .
v_gene: TRBV11-2
j_gene: TRBJ2-2
CDR3nt: TGTGCCAGCAGCTTAGACTTCTCCGGGGAGCTGTTTTTT
CDR3aa: CASSLDFSGELFF

abundance: .
d_gene: .
v_gene: TRBV10-3
j_gene: TRBJ1-1
CDR3nt: TGTGCCATCCGGACGCATGAGACGGCAATGAACACTGAAGCTTTCTTT
CDR3aa: CAIRTHETAMNTEAFF

abundance: .
d_gene: .
v_gene: TRBV2
j_gene: TRBJ2-5
CDR3nt: TGTGCCAGCCGTGGGGAGGAGACCCAGTACTTC
CDR3aa: CASRGEETQYF

abundance: .
d_gene: .
v_gene: TRBV2
j_gene: TRBJ2-3
CDR3nt: TGTGCCAGCAGGAGAGGGGCTCAACGGAACACAGATACGCAGTATTTT
CDR3aa: CASRRGAQRNTDTQYF

abundance: .
d_gene: .
v_gene: TRBV5-1
j_gene: TRBJ1-1
CDR3nt: TGCGCCAGCAGCTTCCAGGGCGGTGCTTTCTTT
CDR3aa: CASSFQGGAFF